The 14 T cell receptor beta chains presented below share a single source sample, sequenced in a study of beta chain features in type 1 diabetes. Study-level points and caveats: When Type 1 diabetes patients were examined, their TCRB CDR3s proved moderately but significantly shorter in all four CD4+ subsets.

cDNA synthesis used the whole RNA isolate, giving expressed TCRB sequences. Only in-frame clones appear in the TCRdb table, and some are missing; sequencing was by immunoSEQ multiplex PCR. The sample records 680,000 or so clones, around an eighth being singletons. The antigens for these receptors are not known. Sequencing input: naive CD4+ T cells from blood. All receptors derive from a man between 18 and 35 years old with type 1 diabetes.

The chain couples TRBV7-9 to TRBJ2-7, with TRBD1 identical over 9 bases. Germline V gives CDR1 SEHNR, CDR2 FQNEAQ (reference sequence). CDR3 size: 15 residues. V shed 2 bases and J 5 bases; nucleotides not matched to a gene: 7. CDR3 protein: CASSLIIGQGNEQYF. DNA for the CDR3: TGTGCCAGCAGCTTAATAATTGGACAGGGGAACGAGCAGTACTTC.

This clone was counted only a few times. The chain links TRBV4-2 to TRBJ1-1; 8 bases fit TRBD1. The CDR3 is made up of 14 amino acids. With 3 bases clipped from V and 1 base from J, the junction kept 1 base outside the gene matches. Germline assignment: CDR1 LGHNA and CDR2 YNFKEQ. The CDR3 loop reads CASSHRGQNTEAFF. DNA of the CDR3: TGTGCCAGCAGCCACAGGGGGCAGAACACTGAAGCTTTCTTT.

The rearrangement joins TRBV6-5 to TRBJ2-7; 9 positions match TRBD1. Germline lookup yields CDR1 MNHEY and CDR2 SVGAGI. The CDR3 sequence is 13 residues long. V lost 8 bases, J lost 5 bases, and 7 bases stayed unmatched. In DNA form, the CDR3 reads TGTGCCAGCCTGGACAGGGGAACTAACGAGCAGTACTTC. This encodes CASLDRGTNEQYF.

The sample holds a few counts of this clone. Here the CDR3 reads CASSLAPHTDTQYF. The CDR3 region has the DNA TGTGCCAGCAGCTTGGCGCCCCACACAGATACGCAGTATTTT. This chain joins TRBV5-6 and TRBJ2-3; D remains unclear. V was trimmed by 0 bases and J by 2 bases, leaving 7 bases between them. Per germline, CDR1 SGHDT and CDR2 YYEEEE. The CDR3 is 14 amino acids.

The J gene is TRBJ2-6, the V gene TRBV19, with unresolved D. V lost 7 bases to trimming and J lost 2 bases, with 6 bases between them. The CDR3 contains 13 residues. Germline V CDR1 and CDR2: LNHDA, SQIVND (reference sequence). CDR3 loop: CASISAGANVLTF. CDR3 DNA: TGTGCCAGTATTTCAGCTGGGGCCAACGTCCTGACTTTC.

CDR3 region: CASSLGLQRGTEAFF. CDR3 in DNA: TGTGCCAGCAGCTTAGGACTTCAGCGGGGCACTGAAGCTTTCTTT. The chain links TRBV7-9 to TRBJ1-1; no definite D call. The CDR3 length is 15 residues. Germline CDR1 and CDR2: SEHNR and FQNEAQ (reference sequence). Trimming took 1 base from V and 4 from J, leaving 13 bases between them.

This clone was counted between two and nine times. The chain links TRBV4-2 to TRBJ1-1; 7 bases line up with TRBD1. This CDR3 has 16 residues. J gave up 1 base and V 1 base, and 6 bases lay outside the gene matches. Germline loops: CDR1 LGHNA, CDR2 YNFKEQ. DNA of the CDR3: TGTGCCAGCAGCCAAGGGGGGACAGCCAAGAACACTGAAGCTTTCTTT. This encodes CASSQGGTAKNTEAFF.

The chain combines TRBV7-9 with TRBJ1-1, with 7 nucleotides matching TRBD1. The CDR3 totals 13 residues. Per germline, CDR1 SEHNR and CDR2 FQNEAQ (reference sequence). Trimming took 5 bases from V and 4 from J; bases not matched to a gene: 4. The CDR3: CASSLTGPTEAFF. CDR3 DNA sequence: TGTGCCAGCAGCCTGACAGGGCCCACTGAAGCTTTCTTT.

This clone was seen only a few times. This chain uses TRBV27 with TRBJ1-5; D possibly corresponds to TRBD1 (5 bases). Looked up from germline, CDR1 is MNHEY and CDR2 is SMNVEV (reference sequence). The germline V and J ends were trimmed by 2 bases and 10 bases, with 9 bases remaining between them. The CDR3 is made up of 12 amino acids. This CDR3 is CASSLLQGPQHF. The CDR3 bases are TGTGCCAGCAGTTTACTCCAGGGTCCCCAGCATTTT.

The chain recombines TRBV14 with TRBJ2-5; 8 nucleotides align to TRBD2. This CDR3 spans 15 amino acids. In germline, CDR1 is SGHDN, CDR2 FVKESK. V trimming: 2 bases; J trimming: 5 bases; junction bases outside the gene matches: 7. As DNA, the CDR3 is TGTGCCAGCAGCCAACTAGCGGGTACTCAGGAGACCCAGTACTTC. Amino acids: CASSQLAGTQETQYF.

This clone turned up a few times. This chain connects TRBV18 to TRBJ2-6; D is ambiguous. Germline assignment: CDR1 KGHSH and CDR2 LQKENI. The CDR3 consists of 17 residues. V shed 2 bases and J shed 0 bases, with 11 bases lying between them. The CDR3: CASSPTAPSSGANVLTF. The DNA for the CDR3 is TGTGCCAGCTCACCAACGGCACCCAGCTCTGGGGCCAACGTCCTGACTTTC.

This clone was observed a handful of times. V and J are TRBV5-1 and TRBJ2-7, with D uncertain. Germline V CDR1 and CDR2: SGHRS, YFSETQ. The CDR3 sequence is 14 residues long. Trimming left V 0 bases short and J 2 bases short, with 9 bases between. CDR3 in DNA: TGCGCCAGCAGCTTGGTTACCGAAGCCTACGAGCAGTACTTC. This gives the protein CASSLVTEAYEQYF.

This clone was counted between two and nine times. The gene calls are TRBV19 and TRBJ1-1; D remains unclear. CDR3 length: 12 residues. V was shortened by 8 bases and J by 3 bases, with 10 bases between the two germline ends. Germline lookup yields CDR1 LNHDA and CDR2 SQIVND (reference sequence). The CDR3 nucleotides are TGTGCCAGTTCGAGAAGCGACACTGAAGCTTTCTTT. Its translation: CASSRSDTEAFF.

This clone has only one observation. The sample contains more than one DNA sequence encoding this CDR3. The CDR3 DNA is TGTGCCTGGAGCGGTAACTCTGGAAACACCATATATTTT. Protein product: CAWSGNSGNTIYF. The chain recombines TRBV30 with TRBJ1-3; D is undetermined. This CDR3 comprises 13 residues. The V gene lost 3 bases and the J gene lost 0 bases, with 6 bases spanning the gap. CDR1 is GTSNPN, CDR2 SVGIG, per germline (reference sequence).